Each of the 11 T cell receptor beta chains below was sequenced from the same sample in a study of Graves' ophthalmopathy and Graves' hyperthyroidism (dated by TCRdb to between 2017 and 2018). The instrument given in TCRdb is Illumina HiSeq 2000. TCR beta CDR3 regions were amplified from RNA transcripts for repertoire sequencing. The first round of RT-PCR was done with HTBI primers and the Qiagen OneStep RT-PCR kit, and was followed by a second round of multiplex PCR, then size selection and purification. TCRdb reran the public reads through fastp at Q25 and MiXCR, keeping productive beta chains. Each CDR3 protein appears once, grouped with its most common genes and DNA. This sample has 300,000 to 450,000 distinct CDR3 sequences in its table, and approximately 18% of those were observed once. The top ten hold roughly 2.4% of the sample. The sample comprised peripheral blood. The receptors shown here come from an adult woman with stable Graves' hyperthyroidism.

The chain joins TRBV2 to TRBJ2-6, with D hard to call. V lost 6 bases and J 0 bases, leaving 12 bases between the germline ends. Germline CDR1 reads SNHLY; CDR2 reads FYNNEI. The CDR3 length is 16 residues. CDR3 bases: TGTGCCAGCAGCGCAAATTTCGCCTCTGGGGCCAACGTCCTGACTTTC. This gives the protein CASSANFASGANVLTF.

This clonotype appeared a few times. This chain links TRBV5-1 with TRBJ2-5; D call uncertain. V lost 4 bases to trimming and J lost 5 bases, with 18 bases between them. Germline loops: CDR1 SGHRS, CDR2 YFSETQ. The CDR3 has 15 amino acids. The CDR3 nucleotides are TGCGCCAGCAGCCGCACCTCGGAACCGGTGGAGACCCAGTACTTC. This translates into CASSRTSEPVETQYF.

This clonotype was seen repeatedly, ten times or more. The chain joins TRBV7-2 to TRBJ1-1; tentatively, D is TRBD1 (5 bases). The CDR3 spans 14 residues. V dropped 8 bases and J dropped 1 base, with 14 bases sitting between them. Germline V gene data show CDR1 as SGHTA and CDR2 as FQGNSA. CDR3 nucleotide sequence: TGTGCCAGCTCGTCCTATGGGGCGAACACTGAAGCTTTCTTT. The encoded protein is CASSSYGANTEAFF.

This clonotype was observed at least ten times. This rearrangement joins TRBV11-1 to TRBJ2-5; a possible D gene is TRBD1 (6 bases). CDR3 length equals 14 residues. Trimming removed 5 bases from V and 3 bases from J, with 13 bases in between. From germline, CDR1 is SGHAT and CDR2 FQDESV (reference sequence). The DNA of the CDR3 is TGTGCCAGCAGCCCCGGACAGCCCAAAGAGACCCAGTACTTC. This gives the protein CASSPGQPKETQYF. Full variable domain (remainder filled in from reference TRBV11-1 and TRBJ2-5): EAEVAQSPRYKITEKSQAVAFWCDPISGHATLYWYRQILGQGPELLVQFQDESVVDDSQLPKDRFSAERLKGVDSTLKIQPAELGDSAMYLCASSPGQPKETQYFGPGTRLLVL.

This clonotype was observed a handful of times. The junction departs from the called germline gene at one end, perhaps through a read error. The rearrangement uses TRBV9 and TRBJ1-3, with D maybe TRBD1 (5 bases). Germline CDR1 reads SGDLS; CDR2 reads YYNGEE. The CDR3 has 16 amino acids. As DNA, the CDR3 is TGTGCCAGCAGCGTAGCCCCGGACATGGCCACGCACACTATATATTTT. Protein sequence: CASSVAPDMATHTIYF.

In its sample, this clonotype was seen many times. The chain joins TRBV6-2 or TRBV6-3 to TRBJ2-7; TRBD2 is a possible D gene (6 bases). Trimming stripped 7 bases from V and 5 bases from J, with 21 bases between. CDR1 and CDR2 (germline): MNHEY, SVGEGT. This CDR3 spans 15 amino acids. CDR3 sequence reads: CASNSRRETTHEQYF. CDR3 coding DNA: TGTGCCAGCAACTCTAGGAGGGAGACTACCCACGAGCAGTACTTC.

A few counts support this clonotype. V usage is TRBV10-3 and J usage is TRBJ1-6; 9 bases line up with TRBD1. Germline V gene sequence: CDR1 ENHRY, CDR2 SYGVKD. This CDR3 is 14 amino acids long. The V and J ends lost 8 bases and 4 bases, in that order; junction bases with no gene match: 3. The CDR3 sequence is CAIRDREYNSPLHF. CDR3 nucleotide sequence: TGTGCCATCCGGGACAGGGAATATAATTCACCCCTCCACTTT.

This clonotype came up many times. CDR3 DNA: TGTGCCAGCAGCTACCCCCCATGGGAGGGGGGTTACGAGCAGTACTTC. Residues: CASSYPPWEGGYEQYF. This sequence joins TRBV28 and TRBJ2-7, with a tentative D call TRBD2 (7 bases). The germline V gene encodes CDR1 MDHEN and CDR2 SYDVKM. CDR3 length equals 16 residues. Trimming left V 6 bases short and J 4 bases short, with 22 bases between.

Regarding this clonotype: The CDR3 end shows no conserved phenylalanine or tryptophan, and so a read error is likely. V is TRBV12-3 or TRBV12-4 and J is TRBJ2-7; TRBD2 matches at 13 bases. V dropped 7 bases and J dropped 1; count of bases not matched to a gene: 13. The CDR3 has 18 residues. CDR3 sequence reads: CASNLPGLAGSLSYEQYY. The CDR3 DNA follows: TGTGCCAGCAATCTGCCGGGACTAGCGGGGTCTCTTTCCTACGAGCAGTACTAC.

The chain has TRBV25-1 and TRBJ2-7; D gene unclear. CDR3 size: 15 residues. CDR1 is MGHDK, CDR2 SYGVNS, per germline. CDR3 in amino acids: CASSDSAGDSYEQYV. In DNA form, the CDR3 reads TGTGCCAGCAGTGATTCTGCAGGAGACTCCTACGAGCAGTACGTG.

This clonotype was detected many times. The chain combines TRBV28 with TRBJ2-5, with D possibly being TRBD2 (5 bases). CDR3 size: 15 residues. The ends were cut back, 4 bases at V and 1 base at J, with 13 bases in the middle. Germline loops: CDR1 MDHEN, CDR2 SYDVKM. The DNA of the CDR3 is TGTGCCAGCAGTTCCACAACTAGGATCCAAGAGACCCAGTACTTC. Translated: CASSSTTRIQETQYF.